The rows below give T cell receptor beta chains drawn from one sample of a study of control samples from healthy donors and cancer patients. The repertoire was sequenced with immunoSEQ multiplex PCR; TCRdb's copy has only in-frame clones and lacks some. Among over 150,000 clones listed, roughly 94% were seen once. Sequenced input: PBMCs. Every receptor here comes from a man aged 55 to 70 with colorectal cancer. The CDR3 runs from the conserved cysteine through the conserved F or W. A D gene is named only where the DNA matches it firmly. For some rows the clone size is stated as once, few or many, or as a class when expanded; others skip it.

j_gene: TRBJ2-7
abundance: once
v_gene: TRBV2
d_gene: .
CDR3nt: TGTGCCAGCTATGACACCGCCTACGAGCAGTACTTC
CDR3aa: CASYDTAYEQYF

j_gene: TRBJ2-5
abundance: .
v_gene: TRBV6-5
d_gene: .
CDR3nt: TGTGCCAGCAGTTACTTCGGGACTGAGGAGACCCAGTACTTC
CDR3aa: CASSYFGTEETQYF

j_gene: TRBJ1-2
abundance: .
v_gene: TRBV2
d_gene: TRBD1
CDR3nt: TGTGCCAGCAGTGAAGAGACAGGGGGACTCTATGGCTACACCTTC
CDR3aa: CASSEETGGLYGYTF

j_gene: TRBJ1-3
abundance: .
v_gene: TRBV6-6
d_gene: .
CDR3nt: TGTGCCAGCAGGCAAGGTGGGCGGACTGGAAACACCATATATTTT
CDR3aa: CASRQGGRTGNTIYF

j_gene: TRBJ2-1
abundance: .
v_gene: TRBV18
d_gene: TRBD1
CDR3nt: TGTGCCAGCTCACCGAGGACAGGTGATTACAATGAGCAGTTCTTC
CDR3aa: CASSPRTGDYNEQFF

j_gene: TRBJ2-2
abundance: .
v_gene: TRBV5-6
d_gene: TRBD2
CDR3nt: TGTGCCCGCAGCTTGGGCTATAGCGGGGGGGCCGTCACCGGGGAGCTGTTTTTT
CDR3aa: CARSLGYSGGAVTGELFF

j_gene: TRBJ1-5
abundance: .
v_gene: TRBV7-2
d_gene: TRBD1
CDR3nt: TGTGCCAGCAGCTTAGCCCCGGGACAGGGGAATCAGCCCCAGCATTTT
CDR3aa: CASSLAPGQGNQPQHF

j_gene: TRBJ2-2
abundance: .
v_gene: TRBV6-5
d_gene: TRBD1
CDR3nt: TGTGCCAGCAGTTACTCCAGGACAGGGGTCGGGGAGCTGTTTTTT
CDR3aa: CASSYSRTGVGELFF

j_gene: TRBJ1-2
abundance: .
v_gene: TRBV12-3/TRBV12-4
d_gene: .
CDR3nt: TGTGCCAGCAGTTTAGGACCGAACTATGGCTACACCTTC
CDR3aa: CASSLGPNYGYTF

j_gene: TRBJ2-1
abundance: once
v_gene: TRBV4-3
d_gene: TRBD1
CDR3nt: TGCGCCAGCAGCCAAGGCGGCAGGGGGAATGAGCAGTTCTTC
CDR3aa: CASSQGGRGNEQFF

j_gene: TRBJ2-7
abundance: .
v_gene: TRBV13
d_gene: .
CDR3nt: TGTGCCAGCAGCTCAGGGATGGACATATATAACGAGCAGTACTTC
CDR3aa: CASSSGMDIYNEQYF

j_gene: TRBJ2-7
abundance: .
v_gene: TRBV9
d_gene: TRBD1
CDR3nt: TGTGCCAGCAGCGGGACAGGCTACGAGCAGTACTTC
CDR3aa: CASSGTGYEQYF

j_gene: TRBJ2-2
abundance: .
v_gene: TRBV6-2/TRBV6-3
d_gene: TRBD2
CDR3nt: TGTGCCAGCAGTTGGGGACTAGCGGGAGGCCCCGGGGAGCTGTTTTTT
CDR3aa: CASSWGLAGGPGELFF

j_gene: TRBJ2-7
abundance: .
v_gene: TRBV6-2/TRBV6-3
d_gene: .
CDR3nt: TGTGCCAGCAGTTACGAGGACAGTTCCTACGAGCAGTACTTC
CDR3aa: CASSYEDSSYEQYF

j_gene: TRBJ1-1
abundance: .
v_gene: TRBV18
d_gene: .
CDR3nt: TGTGCCAGCTCACGAGACAGGAACACTGAAGCTTTCTTT
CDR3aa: CASSRDRNTEAFF

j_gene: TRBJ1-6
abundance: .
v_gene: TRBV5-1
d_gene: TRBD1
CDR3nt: TGCGCCAGCAGCCTAACAGGGGTATCGGATTCACCCCTCCACTTT
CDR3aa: CASSLTGVSDSPLHF

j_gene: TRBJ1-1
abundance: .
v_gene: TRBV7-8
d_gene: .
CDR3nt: TGTGCCAGCAGCTTACAGGGGTACACTGAAGCTTTCTTT
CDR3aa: CASSLQGYTEAFF

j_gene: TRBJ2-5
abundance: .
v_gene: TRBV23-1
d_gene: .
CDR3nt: TGCGCCAGGTACGGGGGTCAAGAGACCCAGTACTTC
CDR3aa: CARYGGQETQYF

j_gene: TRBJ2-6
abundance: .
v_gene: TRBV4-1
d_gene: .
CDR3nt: TGCGCCAGCAGCCACTCCCTAAGTACGACAGGTTGGTTTGGCTCTGGGGCCAACGTCCTGACTTTC
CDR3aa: CASSHSLSTTGWFGSGANVLTF

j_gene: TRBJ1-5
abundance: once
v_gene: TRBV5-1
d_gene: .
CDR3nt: TGCGCCAGCAGCCCACAGGGCAGCAATCAGCCCCAGCATTTT
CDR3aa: CASSPQGSNQPQHF

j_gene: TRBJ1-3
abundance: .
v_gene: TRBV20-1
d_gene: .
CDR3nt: TGCAGTGCTAGTTTCAGTGAATCTGGAAACACCATATATTTT
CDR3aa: CSASFSESGNTIYF

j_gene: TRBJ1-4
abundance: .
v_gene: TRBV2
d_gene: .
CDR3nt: TGTGCCAGCAGTGAAAGCGGACAGCGTAATGAAAAACTGTTTTTT
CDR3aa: CASSESGQRNEKLFF

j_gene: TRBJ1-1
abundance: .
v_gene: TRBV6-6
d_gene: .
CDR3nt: TGTGCCAGCAGCCGAGAACAGGGATGGAACACTGAAGCTTTCTTT
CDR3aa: CASSREQGWNTEAFF

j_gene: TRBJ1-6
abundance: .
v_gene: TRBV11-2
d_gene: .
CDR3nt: TGTGCCAGCAGCTTACAAACGGATAATTCACCCCTCCACTTT
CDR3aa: CASSLQTDNSPLHF

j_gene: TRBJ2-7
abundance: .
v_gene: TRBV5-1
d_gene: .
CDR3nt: TGCGCCAGCAGCCCTCGGGGACCGCAATCTCGGGAGCAGTACTTC
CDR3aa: CASSPRGPQSREQYF

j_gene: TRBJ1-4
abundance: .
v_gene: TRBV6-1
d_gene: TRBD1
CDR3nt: TGTGCCAGCAGTGACCTCACAGGGGCGATTAATGAAAAACTGTTTTTT
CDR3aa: CASSDLTGAINEKLFF

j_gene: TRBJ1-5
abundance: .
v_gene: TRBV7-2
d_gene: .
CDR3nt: TGTGCCAGCAGCTTAGTCGTCAGCTCCAATCAGCCCCAGCATTTT
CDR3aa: CASSLVVSSNQPQHF